Reported below is one TCR beta chain. What it binds is not known. Using immunoSEQ multiplex PCR, the repertoire was profiled, and TCRdb retains in-frame clones only, with some absent. The sample records about 76,000 clones, about 83% being singletons. CDR3 size: 18 residues. V lost 1 base, J lost 1 base, and 19 bases lay in between. Germline assignment: CDR1 MGHRA and CDR2 YSYEKL. This specimen comes from a study of T cell responses to AZD1222 COVID-19 vaccine. Study findings and constraints: An increase in Spike-specific TCR breadth and depth was observed after two AZD1222 doses. Among spike-specific TCRs, nearly half reportedly target unmutated variant regions. The repertoires were collected only after the peak T cell response.

Source: peripheral blood, taken 28 days after the second dose of the MenACWY control vaccine. The TCR comes from an adult who received the MenACWY meningococcal vaccine as a control. This chain joins TRBV4-1 and TRBJ1-1; D is possibly TRBD1 (5 bases). CDR3 coding DNA: TGCGCCAGCAGCCAAGCCGGGTTTGGTGGCAGGGAGAACACTGAAGCTTTCTTT. Amino acids: CASSQAGFGGRENTEAFF.